This record covers a single T cell receptor beta chain. The source of the sample is a study of blood T cell repertoires in COVID-19. Authors' analysis steps: Amplifying reference gene primers gave estimates of nucleated cell counts. TCRdb's copy holds only in-frame clones and misses some; the assay was immunoSEQ multiplex PCR. The V and J calls and the clone size are those of that table, but D and trimming were determined from the DNA. Of around 400,000 clones in the sample, about 90% were seen once. Germline values: CDR1 SGHRS, CDR2 YFSETQ. CDR3 length: 17 residues. V was clipped by 4 bases and J by 1 base; unmatched bases: 10.

The clonotype comes from a man aged 35 to 55 with acute or convalescent COVID-19. The sequenced material came from peripheral blood. V gene TRBV5-1 combines with J gene TRBJ2-1, with 8 bases matching TRBD2. The CDR3: CASSQWASGQSYNEQFF. CDR3 nucleotides: TGCGCCAGCAGCCAATGGGCTAGCGGGCAATCCTACAATGAGCAGTTCTTC.